This T cell receptor (beta chain) appears in the sequencing data of a study of regulatory T cells in long-lasting Graves disease. In building TCR beta libraries, iRepertoire HTBI primers were used together with Arm-PCR of CDR3 regions. Via MiXCR, TCRdb re-called the multiplex PCR reads, giving one row per CDR3 protein. The data show around 510,000 distinct CDR3 sequences, 20% seen once. This clonotype came up many times. Its antigen is undetermined. Time point reported: persistent/refractory GD, antithyroid drugs over 5 years with positive TRAb. The authors made the TCR library using RNA they extracted from PBMCs. Study-level points and caveats: Newly diagnosed Graves' patients had higher TCR diversity than persistent ones. Persistent disease exhibited a predilection for TRBV28, TRBJ1-2 and TRBJ2-5. Public clonotype sharing was higher in persistent than newly diagnosed patients.

Losses at the gene ends were 4 bases for V and 8 bases for J; bases not matched to a gene: 5. CDR1 is SGHTA and CDR2 is FQGNSA in the germline V gene. CDR3 size: 13 residues. The J gene is TRBJ1-5, the V gene TRBV7-2, with TRBD1 matching 7 bases. The sequencing used peripheral blood mononuclear cells (PBMCs), collected when the disease was refractory, from a patient treated with antithyroid drugs. The clonotype comes from a female donor with Graves disease. The CDR3 loop is CASSWSGGEPQHF. CDR3 coding DNA: TGTGCCAGCAGCTGGTCAGGGGGGGAGCCCCAGCATTTT.